A selection of T cell receptor beta chains follows, all from one sample in a study of CD8+CD57+ T cells in acquired aplastic anemia. In TCRdb, the reads were re-called with MiXCR into one record per CDR3 protein. The sample holds around 200,000 distinct CDR3 sequences, approximately 48% seen once. Input material: sorted CD4+, CD8+, or CD8+CD57+ T cells (not recorded which) from PBMCs. These receptors all stem from a human donor with aplastic anemia. Each CDR3 is given with its conserved first and last residue. A D gene is named only where the DNA matches it firmly. Size tells how often a clone was seen (once, few, many) or the class of an expanded clone, and some rows leave it out.

CDR3aa | CDR3nt | j_gene | d_gene | abundance | v_gene
CARGTSGTYEQYF | TGTGCCAGGGGGACTAGCGGAACCTACGAGCAGTACTTC | TRBJ2-7 | TRBD2 | once | TRBV6-1
CASRQLAWGEQFF | TGTGCCAGCAGACAACTAGCGTGGGGTGAGCAGTTCTTC | TRBJ2-1 | TRBD2 | many | TRBV2
CSAPGLAGETQYF | TGCAGTGCCCCGGGACTAGCGGGAGAGACGCAGTATTTT | TRBJ2-3 | TRBD2 | once | TRBV20-1
CSARSREFTGANVLTF | TGCAGTGCTAGAAGTCGGGAGTTCACTGGGGCCAACGTCCTGACTTTC | TRBJ2-6 | - | - | TRBV20-1
CSARQSGGRETQYF | TGCAGTGCCAGACAATCAGGGGGGCGGGAGACCCAGTACTTC | TRBJ2-5 | - | - | TRBV20-1
CSAEAGSHAGVEQYF | TGCAGTGCTGAGGCGGGGTCTCATGCCGGGGTCGAGCAGTACTTC | TRBJ2-7 | - | many | TRBV20-1
CASTLLPLATQYF | TGTGCCAGCACCCTCCTCCCACTAGCGACGCAGTACTTC | TRBJ2-4 | TRBD2 | - | TRBV12-3/TRBV12-4
CASSKQGAATEAFF | TGTGCCAGTAGTAAACAGGGGGCTGCCACTGAAGCTTTCTTT | TRBJ1-1 | TRBD1 | - | TRBV19
CASSDRGTGVYTF | TGCGCCAGCAGTGACAGGGGGACAGGGGTCTACACCTTC | TRBJ1-2 | TRBD1 | few | TRBV10-1
CATSDNGLEDTQYF | TGTGCCACCAGTGATAACGGACTCGAAGATACGCAGTATTTT | TRBJ2-3 | - | - | TRBV24-1
CASSRQGAVGNEQFF | TGTGCCAGCAGTCGACAGGGGGCGGTGGGCAATGAGCAGTTCTTC | TRBJ2-1 | TRBD1 | - | TRBV6-1
CSARPHGTGVGYEQYF | TGCAGTGCTAGACCCCACGGGACAGGGGTAGGCTACGAGCAGTACTTC | TRBJ2-7 | TRBD1 | many | TRBV20-1
CASSLRGDYSNQPQHF | TGTGCCAGCAGCTTGAGGGGGGATTATAGCAATCAGCCCCAGCATTTT | TRBJ1-5 | - | - | TRBV5-6
CASSELGLAGEIDNEQFF | TGTGCCAGCAGTGAACTGGGACTAGCGGGAGAGATTGACAATGAGCAGTTCTTC | TRBJ2-1 | TRBD2 | - | TRBV25-1
CASSLGAVDSTDTQYF | TGTGCCAGCAGCTTAGGGGCAGTGGATAGCACAGATACGCAGTATTTT | TRBJ2-3 | - | - | TRBV11-1
CAWSVGGTDTQYF | TGTGCCTGGAGTGTAGGGGGCACAGATACGCAGTATTTT | TRBJ2-3 | - | - | TRBV30
CASSELGSYGYTF | TGTGCCAGCAGTGAATTGGGGTCCTATGGCTACACCTTC | TRBJ1-2 | - | many | TRBV6-1
CASSLEGAAEAFF | TGTGCCAGCAGCTTGGAGGGGGCGGCTGAAGCTTTCTTT | TRBJ1-1 | TRBD1 | many | TRBV5-8
CASSVYLRGQAQPQHF | TGTGCCAGTAGTGTTTACCTCAGGGGGCAGGCTCAGCCCCAGCATTTT | TRBJ1-5 | TRBD1 | - | TRBV19
CASSPDVHGTQYF | TGTGCCAGCAGCCCCGACGTTCATGGTACGCAGTATTTT | TRBJ2-3 | - | many | TRBV9
CASSRGLAGGGETQYF | TGCGCCAGCAGCCGTGGACTAGCGGGAGGAGGAGAGACCCAGTACTTC | TRBJ2-5 | TRBD2 | many | TRBV5-1
CASSRGMGIDGYTF | TGTGCCAGTAGTAGGGGGATGGGGATTGACGGCTACACCTTC | TRBJ1-2 | - | few | TRBV19
CASSSRDTGANVLTF | TGTGCCAGCAGCTCCCGGGATACTGGGGCCAACGTCCTGACTTTC | TRBJ2-6 | - | - | TRBV6-2/TRBV6-3
CASSSGLAGGSSYNEQFF | TGTGCCAGCAGTTCGGGACTAGCGGGAGGGAGCTCCTACAATGAGCAGTTCTTC | TRBJ2-1 | TRBD2 | few | TRBV12-3/TRBV12-4
CASSSQENTEAFF | TGTGCCAGCAGCTCCCAGGAAAACACTGAAGCTTTCTTT | TRBJ1-1 | - | many | TRBV7-9
CSARDIRDGSEKLFF | TGCAGTGCTAGAGATATCCGGGACGGGAGTGAAAAACTGTTTTTT | TRBJ1-4 | - | - | TRBV20-1
CASRFPGTGNNQPQHF | TGTGCCAGCAGGTTTCCCGGGACAGGCAATAATCAGCCCCAGCATTTT | TRBJ1-5 | TRBD1 | many | TRBV7-2
CASSEGGPGNEQFF | TGTGCCAGCAGTGAGGGAGGCCCAGGGAATGAGCAGTTCTTC | TRBJ2-1 | - | many | TRBV2
CASSIYQNSGNTIYF | TGTGCCAGTAGTATTTACCAGAACTCTGGAAACACCATATATTTT | TRBJ1-3 | - | - | TRBV19
CSVGIGRYGYTF | TGCAGCGTTGGAATAGGGCGCTATGGCTACACCTTC | TRBJ1-2 | - | once | TRBV29-1
CASSILNYGYTF | TGTGCCAGTAGTATCCTCAACTATGGCTACACCTTC | TRBJ1-2 | - | - | TRBV19
CASSVGGLAGGLYNEQFF | TGTGCCAGCAGCGTAGGAGGGTTAGCGGGGGGGCTATACAATGAGCAGTTCTTC | TRBJ2-1 | TRBD2 | - | TRBV9
CASSQGAGGPFNEQFF | TGCGCCAGCAGCCAAGGAGCGGGAGGGCCTTTTAATGAGCAGTTCTTC | TRBJ2-1 | TRBD2 | - | TRBV4-1
CASSHNWNTGELFF | TGTGCCAGCAGCCATAACTGGAACACCGGGGAGCTGTTTTTT | TRBJ2-2 | - | few | TRBV3-1
CASSLVSARETQYF | TGCGCCAGCAGCCTCGTCAGTGCTCGGGAGACCCAGTACTTC | TRBJ2-5 | - | many | TRBV5-1
CATSEAGRDGELFF | TGTGCCACCAGTGAGGCAGGGCGGGACGGGGAGCTGTTTTTT | TRBJ2-2 | - | - | TRBV24-1
CASSESSGRAVDTQYF | TGTGCCAGCAGTGAATCTAGCGGGAGGGCCGTAGATACGCAGTATTTT | TRBJ2-3 | TRBD2 | many | TRBV25-1
CAAHRVGTDTQYF | TGTGCCGCCCACAGGGTAGGCACAGATACGCAGTATTTT | TRBJ2-3 | - | - | TRBV2
CSVVTGIPSYEQYF | TGCAGCGTCGTCACAGGGATACCCTCCTACGAGCAGTACTTC | TRBJ2-7 | - | - | TRBV29-1
CARNTRDTQYF | TGTGCCAGAAACACGCGAGATACGCAGTATTTT | TRBJ2-3 | - | - | TRBV2
CAISSQGIDTQYF | TGTGCCATTTCGTCTCAGGGGATAGATACGCAGTATTTT | TRBJ2-3 | - | - | TRBV10-3
CSVEFGLSGEQYF | TGCAGCGTTGAATTCGGACTAAGCGGCGAGCAGTACTTC | TRBJ2-7 | - | - | TRBV29-1